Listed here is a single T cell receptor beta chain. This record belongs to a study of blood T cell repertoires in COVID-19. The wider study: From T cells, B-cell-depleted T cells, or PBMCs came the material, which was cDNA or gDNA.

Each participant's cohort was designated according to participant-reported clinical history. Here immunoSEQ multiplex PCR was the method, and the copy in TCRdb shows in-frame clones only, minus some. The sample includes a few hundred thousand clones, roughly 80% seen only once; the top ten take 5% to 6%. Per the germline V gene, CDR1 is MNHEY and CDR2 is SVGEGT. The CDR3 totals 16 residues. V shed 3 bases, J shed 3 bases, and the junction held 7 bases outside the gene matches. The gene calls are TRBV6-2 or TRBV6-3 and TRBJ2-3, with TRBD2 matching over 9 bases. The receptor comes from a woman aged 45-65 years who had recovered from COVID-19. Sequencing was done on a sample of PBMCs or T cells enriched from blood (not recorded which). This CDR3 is CASSYRRGRVTDTQYF. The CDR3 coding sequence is TGTGCCAGCAGTTATCGGCGCGGGAGGGTTACAGATACGCAGTATTTT.